There are many counts of the clone carrying this T cell receptor beta chain. The antigen is unknown. Production of TCR cDNA was by 5'RACE template switching, which also added a universal primer site and UMIs. TCRdb analysed the 5' RACE reads with MiXCR anew, one entry per CDR3 protein. Of around 100,000 distinct CDR3 sequences listed, less than 6% are singletons. This sample was taken from a study of T cells after yellow fever vaccination. Study details: Each low-cell-number fraction was prepared by means of SMART-Seq v4 Ultra Low Input. Study outcomes and limitations: After the booster, roughly 96% of CD4 and about nine tenths of CD8 primary-response clones were re-detected.

This CDR3 contains 14 residues. V lost 4 bases and J lost 1, with 9 bases in between. Germline lookup yields CDR1 SGHTS and CDR2 YDEGEE. The clonotype originates from a man younger than 35 who received the YFV17D yellow fever vaccine. The chain employs TRBV5-8 and TRBJ2-1; a weak D match, TRBD1 (5 bases). The specimen was CD8+ T cells sorted from PBMCs, collected 10 days after the yellow fever booster vaccination. CDR3 residues: CASSVRESYNEQFF. In DNA, the CDR3 is TGTGCCAGCAGCGTCAGGGAATCCTACAATGAGCAGTTCTTC.